Below, one T cell receptor beta chain is given with its context. Per the germline V gene, CDR1 is DFQATT and CDR2 is SNEGSKA (reference sequence). The CDR3 sequence is 13 residues long. The data belong to a study of T cells expressing NK-cell markers. TCRdb re-called the 5' RACE reads and shows each CDR3 protein once, DNA omitted. The sample shows roughly 180,000 distinct CDR3 sequences, and roughly 20% sits with its ten largest clones. The clonotype originates from a woman between 18 and 75 years old in good health. The V gene is TRBV20-1, the J gene TRBJ2-1; the D call from TCRdb, TRBD2, cannot be confirmed without DNA. The source material was blood T cells: a sorted CD56 or NKG2C T cell subset, CD4+ or CD8+ T cells, or bulk PBMC T cells (not recorded which). This chain's CDR3 is CSSRLAGVNEQFF.